This TCR beta chain emerged from a study of spatial heterogeneity in lung cancer (dated by TCRdb to between 2018 and 2020). About the investigation overall: Beta-chain transcripts were consistently detected in greater numbers than alpha-chain transcripts, which likely reflects a higher abundance of beta-chain transcripts. In the raw uncorrected reads, each unique combination of TCR and UMI appeared more than ten times on average. Nonsynonymous mutation counts, determined by whole-exome sequencing of tumor tissue, were related to features of the TCR repertoire. The study quantitatively compared TCR alpha and beta repertoires across multiple tumor regions, matched nontumor lung and blood in non-small cell lung cancer. At surgery, about 210 tumor regions, around 67 matched nontumor lung samples and 56 PBMC samples were TCR-sequenced for both alpha and beta chains. Results and caveats for the whole study, not just this receptor: Confirming at a functional level the hypothesis that regional TCRs recognize regional mutations was considered to require additional single-cell paired TCR alpha and beta sequencing.

Libraries were prepared through 5' RACE. The sequencer was a NextSeq 500. In the TCR library protocol, a unique molecular identifier was attached to each TCR cDNA molecule so that PCR and sequencing errors could be corrected. The original pipeline was this. TCR identification, UMI-based error correction and CDR3 extraction were performed with Decombinator tools. Expanded TCRs were defined as those above a frequency of 2 per 1,000, corresponding to the top 1% of the tumor frequency distribution. Renyi diversity was calculated using the R vegan package after each repertoire was subsampled 100 times to 5,000 TCRs. CDR3 similarity networks were built from amino acid triplet string-kernel similarity, with CDR3s being connected when pairwise similarity was above 0.82. TCRdb reanalyzed the raw reads on its own, using fastp at Q25 for trimming and MiXCR for clone calling, and kept in-frame beta chains. Rows with a matching CDR3 protein are joined into one entry that keeps the most common DNA and genes. These V and J calls originate from TCRdb's pipeline instead of the authors' own analysis. This sample holds approximately 11,000 distinct CDR3 sequences; nearly 4% were observed only once. The ten biggest clones cover 6% to 9.5% of the sample.

Trimming takes 3 bases off V and 4 bases off J; junction bases not matched to a gene: 9. The CDR3 has 16 amino acids, counting the end cysteine and phenylalanine. Only the CDR3 DNA stays, 48 bases, in frame from base 1. CDR1 MGHDK and CDR2 SYGVNS are derived from the germline V gene. By share, this clonotype ranks as medium-sized (0.01 to 0.1%). Its target antigen remains unknown. No base qualities exist here, and no much larger clone lies one base off it. This beta chain turned up in a library designed for alpha chains; as an off-target read, its abundance says little. This sample's time point label indicates: sample taken at primary tumor resection. For TCR sequencing, whole RNA was extracted from tumor and nontumor lung tissue, or from cryopreserved PBMC samples, and no cell sorting was done. Samples were obtained from approximately 72 patients with early-stage, untreated non-small cell lung cancer from the lung TRACERx cohort. Only patients for whom sufficient RNA was available from at least two tumor regions were selected for TCR sequencing. Tumor and adjacent nontumor lung specimens were reviewed by a lung pathologist before selection.

This sample comprised normal lung tissue next to the tumor, obtained at surgery. The TCR comes from a male donor with early-stage non-small cell lung cancer. The rearranged segments are TRBV25-1 and TRBJ1-2; 9 junctional bases match TRBD1. CDR3 region: CASSEAGQGGSYGYTF. The DNA sequence follows: TGTGCCAGCAGTGAGGCGGGACAGGGAGGAAGCTATGGCTACACCTTC.